This T cell receptor beta chain was recovered during a study of cytomegalovirus exposure and HLA in healthy donors. The study's findings and limits: The study assumed roughly uniform donor sequencing depth for presence/absence analyses.

The primer mix had 60 Vbeta and 13 Jbeta primers. Only in-frame clones appear in the TCRdb table, and some are missing; sequencing was by immunoSEQ multiplex PCR. This table holds more than 90,000 clones, approximately 76% found once. Germline lookup yields CDR1 SGHTA and CDR2 FQGTGA. This CDR3 has 15 amino acids. V was pared by 5 bases and J by 6 bases, with 6 bases of the junction left unmatched. As regards this clone: Its antigen is not identified.

This clonotype originated in a man aged 35 to 55 in good health and CMV-seronegative. The chain couples TRBV7-3 to TRBJ2-2; 10 bases line up with TRBD2. The sample comprised PBMCs. The chain's CDR3 is CASSRAGGRAGELFF. In nucleotides, the CDR3 is TGTGCCAGCAGCCGAGCGGGGGGGCGGGCCGGGGAGCTGTTTTTT.